This T cell receptor (beta chain) was recovered during a study of CD4 T cells in relation to SARS-CoV-2 and coronaviruses. Looking at the study overall: ViraFEST: approximately 10-day antigen culture of PBMCs, then TCR beta CDR3 sequencing.

Before the COVID-19 pandemic, during about 2011-2018, CD4+ T cells were taken from unexposed donors. Isolation of CD4+ T cells took place after approximately 11 days in culture. As cell numbers allowed, unexposed-donor CD4+ T cells faced SARS-CoV-2 S/N and four cold-coronavirus spikes. Fresh IL-2 medium replaced half the medium on days 3 and 7. This clone came up a few times. Its antigen is undetermined. The CDR3 has 12 residues. V lost 6 bases and J 3 bases, leaving 9 bases between the germline ends. Per germline, CDR1 LNHDA and CDR2 SQIVND (reference sequence). Sequencing used immunoSEQ multiplex PCR; TCRdb keeps in-frame clones, though not all of them. The table shows 9,500 to 12,000 clones, with around 68% occurring only once.

This TCR came from a human donor in good health. Material: CD4+ T cells from PBMCs, cultured in vitro. The genes are TRBV19 and TRBJ2-7, with a possible D match to TRBD1 (5 bases). CDR3 in amino acids: CASSQTGYEQYF. The CDR3 DNA is TGTGCCAGTAGCCAAACAGGCTACGAGCAGTACTTC.